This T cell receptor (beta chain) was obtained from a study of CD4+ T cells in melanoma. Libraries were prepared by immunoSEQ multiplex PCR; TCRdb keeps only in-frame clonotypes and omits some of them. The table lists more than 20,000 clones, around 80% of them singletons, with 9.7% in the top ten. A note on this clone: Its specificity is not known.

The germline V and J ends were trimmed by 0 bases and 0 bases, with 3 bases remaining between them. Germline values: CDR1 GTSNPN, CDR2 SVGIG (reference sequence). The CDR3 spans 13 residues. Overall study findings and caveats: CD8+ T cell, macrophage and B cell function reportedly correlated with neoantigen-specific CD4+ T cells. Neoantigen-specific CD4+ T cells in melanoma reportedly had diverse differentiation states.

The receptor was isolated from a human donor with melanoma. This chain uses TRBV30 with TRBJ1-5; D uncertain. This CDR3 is CAWSVRSNQPQHF. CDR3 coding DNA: TGTGCCTGGAGTGTACGTAGCAATCAGCCCCAGCATTTT.